The 27 T cell receptor beta chains below all came from one sample that was sequenced in a study of Ad26.COV2.S vaccination and SARS-CoV-2 variants (dated by TCRdb to about 2021). Libraries were made using the immunoSEQ multiplex PCR assay. Drawn from immuneACCESS, this table holds only the in-frame rearrangements with V and J called that TCRdb kept. Clones are partly lost; checked studies trace under half to an unresolved V gene and leave the rest unexplained. For this sample the table gives over 100,000 clones, of which roughly 75% were detected only once. 15% to 20% of the sample goes to the ten largest clones. The time point label, as the study defines it: individuals recovered from natural SARS-CoV-2 infection. The sample was peripheral blood, taken after recovery from COVID-19. All receptors come from a human donor who had recovered from COVID-19.

This sequence joins TRBV19 and TRBJ2-2; D possibly uses TRBD1 or TRBD2 (5 bases each). CDR3 length: 18 residues. CDR1 and CDR2 (germline): LNHDA, SQIVND (reference sequence). Trimming pared 6 bases from V and 4 bases from J, leaving 24 bases between. CDR3 loop: CASRHPGLAQRGTGELFF. The DNA of the CDR3 is TGTGCCAGTAGACATCCGGGGCTAGCCCAGAGGGGCACCGGGGAGCTGTTTTTT. Combining the CDR3 with reference TRBV19 and TRBJ2-2 gives the whole variable domain DGGITQSPKYLFRKEGQNVTLSCEQNLNHDAMYWYRQDPGQGLRLIYYSQIVNDFQKGDIAEGYSVSREKKESFPLTVTSAQKNPTAFYLCASRHPGLAQRGTGELFFGEGSRLTVL.

This clone was counted between two and nine times. The gene calls are TRBV6-5 and TRBJ1-3, with 8 nucleotides matching TRBD1. Germline CDR1 MNHEY, CDR2 SVGAGI. The V gene end was trimmed by 6 bases and the J gene end by 0 bases; junction bases not matched to a gene: 4. CDR3 length: 15 residues. The DNA of the CDR3 is TGTGCCAGCAGGACCGACAGGGGCTCTGGAAACACCATATATTTT. Protein sequence: CASRTDRGSGNTIYF.

This sequence joins TRBV7-9 and TRBJ1-4, with unresolved D. V shed 3 bases and J shed 6 bases, with 5 bases lying between them. The CDR3 consists of 12 residues. Germline CDR1 and CDR2: SEHNR and FQNEAQ (reference sequence). CDR3 in amino acids: CASSLGYEKLFF. CDR3 DNA sequence: TGTGCCAGCAGCTTGGGCTATGAAAAACTGTTTTTT.

This chain uses TRBV3-1 (or the pseudogene TRBV3-2) with TRBJ1-4, with 7 bases identical to TRBD1. The CDR3 is 12 residues long. The ends lost 4 bases at V and 11 bases at J; junction bases unmatched: 4. Germline V CDR1 and CDR2: LGHDT, YNNKEL (reference sequence). CDR3: CASSPMGQKLFF. As DNA, the CDR3 is TGTGCCAGCAGCCCTATGGGACAGAAACTGTTTTTT.

This clone was found once. V and J are TRBV28 and TRBJ2-3, with 9 positions matching TRBD1. From germline, CDR1 is MDHEN and CDR2 SYDVKM. V trimming: 6 bases; J trimming: 3 bases; junction bases outside the gene matches: 4. CDR3 length: 14 amino acids. CDR3 in amino acids: CASRGQGPTDTQYF. The DNA for the CDR3 is TGTGCCAGCAGGGGACAGGGCCCTACAGATACGCAGTATTTT.

This chain links TRBV7-3 with TRBJ1-2; 9 bases map to TRBD1. The CDR3 spans 15 residues. Germline assignment: CDR1 SGHTA and CDR2 FQGTGA. The J segment lost 7 bases and the V segment lost 5 bases, leaving 11 bases of the junction unmatched. CDR3 DNA: TGTGCCAGCAGCCCATACCCCGGACAGGGGATTGGCTACACCTTC. Translation gives CASSPYPGQGIGYTF.

The chain joins TRBV19 to TRBJ2-3, with 10 bases that match TRBD2. CDR1 is LNHDA and CDR2 is SQIVND in the germline V gene (reference sequence). V gave up 5 bases and J gave up 5 bases; unmatched junction bases: 7. The CDR3 is made up of 15 amino acids. Here the CDR3 DNA reads TGTGCCAGTAGTCCCGAGCGGGGGGGAAGAGATACGCAGTATTTT. It translates to CASSPERGGRDTQYF.

The chain has TRBV6-7 and TRBJ1-6; 9 bases agree with TRBD1. TRBV6-7 is an open reading frame, and its role is uncertain. The CDR3 is made up of 17 amino acids. Germline trimming cut 4 bases from V and 2 bases from J; bases unmatched to any gene: 6. For the CDR3, the DNA is TGTGCCAGCAGTTCGATGGACAGGGGTCCCTATAATTCACCCCTCCACTTT. This encodes CASSSMDRGPYNSPLHF.

The chain combines TRBV19 with TRBJ2-7, with D tentatively TRBD1 (5 bases). Germline-derived CDR1 and CDR2 are LNHDA and SQIVND (reference sequence). There are 13 residues in the CDR3. Trimming stripped 3 bases from V and 9 bases from J, with 15 bases between. CDR3 in DNA: TGTGCCAGTAGTATGGGCAGGGATCAAGTGCAGTACTTC. It specifies CASSMGRDQVQYF. Looking up the rest from reference TRBV19 and TRBJ2-7 gives the full variable domain: DGGITQSPKYLFRKEGQNVTLSCEQNLNHDAMYWYRQDPGQGLRLIYYSQIVNDFQKGDIAEGYSVSREKKESFPLTVTSAQKNPTAFYLCASSMGRDQVQYFGPGTRLTVT.

J is TRBJ2-2 and V is TRBV19, with 8 bases lining up with TRBD1. The CDR3 length is 13 residues. Germline V lookup: CDR1 LNHDA, CDR2 SQIVND (reference sequence). V trimming: 4 bases; J trimming: 6 bases; junction bases outside the gene matches: 1. This chain's CDR3 is CASSTQGAGELFF. The CDR3 region has the DNA TGTGCCAGTAGTACACAGGGGGCCGGGGAGCTGTTTTTT.

The rearrangement joins TRBV30 to TRBJ2-3; a possible D gene is TRBD2 (7 bases). Germline-derived CDR1 and CDR2 are GTSNPN and SVGIG (reference sequence). V gave up 3 bases and J gave up 6 bases, with 16 bases separating them. The CDR3 is 14 amino acids. The CDR3 DNA sequence: TGTGCCTGGAGATTGGGGGGGGGCGCGGATACGCAGTATTTT. Protein product: CAWRLGGGADTQYF.

DNA for the CDR3: TGTGTCCCGGGACAGGGCGCACGTCAGCCCCAGCATTTT. Protein product: CVPGQGARQPQHF. The V and J genes are TRBV19 and TRBJ1-5, with TRBD1 matching over 9 bases. CDR1 LNHDA and CDR2 SQIVND come from the germline V gene (reference sequence). CDR3 length: 13 amino acids.

V gene TRBV19 combines with J gene TRBJ1-6; 8 bases line up with TRBD1. The V and J ends lost 9 bases and 9 bases, in that order; junction bases with no gene match: 7. Germline V gene lookup returns CDR1 LNHDA and CDR2 SQIVND (reference sequence). There are 13 residues in the CDR3. CDR3 in amino acids: CASSQGAASPLHF. CDR3 sequence (DNA): TGTGCCAGCTCGCAGGGGGCAGCTTCACCCCTCCACTTT.

The chain carries TRBV6-1 and TRBJ2-7, with 10 positions matching TRBD2. The CDR3 runs 15 residues. Trimming took 0 bases from V and 2 from J; bases not matched to a gene: 1. Germline CDR1 and CDR2: MNHNS and SASEGT. The CDR3 sequence is CASSEALAGAYEQYF. In DNA, the CDR3 is TGTGCCAGCAGTGAAGCGCTAGCGGGGGCCTACGAGCAGTACTTC.

The chain combines TRBV2 with TRBJ1-2; 10 bases line up with TRBD1. V was clipped by 7 bases and J by 6 bases; unmatched bases: 8. Germline V lookup: CDR1 SNHLY, CDR2 FYNNEI. This CDR3 is 14 amino acids long. CDR3 region: CASTPTGGYHGYTF. The CDR3 coding sequence is TGTGCCAGCACCCCGACAGGGGGCTACCATGGCTACACCTTC.

The J gene is TRBJ2-7, the V gene TRBV1; whether TRBD2, the table's D call, matches the DNA was not checked. TRBV1 constitutes a pseudogene. The CDR3 contains 12 residues. The CDR3 reads CTSSQGSYEQYF. As DNA, the CDR3 is TGCACCAGCAGCCAAGGGAGCTACGAGCAGTACTTC.

This chain links TRBV7-2 with TRBJ2-2, with D maybe TRBD2 (5 bases). The CDR3 is 16 amino acids. Germline lookup yields CDR1 SGHTA and CDR2 FQGNSA. V was trimmed by 3 bases and J by 0 bases, leaving 11 bases between them. The chain's CDR3 is CASSFRDRPNTGELFF. CDR3 DNA: TGTGCCAGCAGCTTTCGGGATCGCCCGAACACCGGGGAGCTGTTTTTT. The variable domain in full, completed from reference TRBV7-2 and TRBJ2-2, reads GAGVSQSPSNKVTEKGKDVELRCDPISGHTALYWYRQSLGQGLEFLIYFQGNSAPDKSGLPSDRFSAERTGGSVSTLTIQRTQQEDSAVYLCASSFRDRPNTGELFFGEGSRLTVL.

This chain joins TRBV19 and TRBJ2-2, with D maybe TRBD1 (5 bases). V dropped 2 bases and J dropped 7 bases, with 8 bases sitting between them. This CDR3 has 13 residues. Germline V gene data show CDR1 as LNHDA and CDR2 as SQIVND (reference sequence). This CDR3 is CASSITGGGELFF. CDR3 nucleotide sequence: TGTGCCAGTAGTATAACAGGTGGCGGGGAGCTGTTTTTT. The full variable domain, completed using reference TRBV19 and TRBJ2-2, is DGGITQSPKYLFRKEGQNVTLSCEQNLNHDAMYWYRQDPGQGLRLIYYSQIVNDFQKGDIAEGYSVSREKKESFPLTVTSAQKNPTAFYLCASSITGGGELFFGEGSRLTVL.

This clone was counted ten times or more. For the CDR3, the DNA is TGTGCCAGCAGCTCTGGGTTAACTAATGAAAAACTGTTTTTT. It codes for CASSSGLTNEKLFF. The rearrangement uses TRBV7-9 and TRBJ1-4; D not resolved. V lost 4 bases to trimming and J lost 1 base, with 7 bases between them. The CDR3 length is 14 residues. The germline CDR1 and CDR2 sequences are SEHNR and FQNEAQ (reference sequence). Variable domain in full (rest from reference TRBV7-9 and TRBJ1-4): DTGVSQNPRHKITKRGQNVTFRCDPISEHNRLYWYRQTLGQGPEFLTYFQNEAQLEKSRLLSDRFSAERPKGSFSTLEIQRTEQGDSAMYLCASSSGLTNEKLFFGSGTQLSVL.

This rearrangement joins TRBV6-5 to TRBJ2-1; TRBD1 might be the D (5 bases). The CDR3 has 14 amino acids. V shed 8 bases and J shed 0 bases, with 11 bases lying between them. Germline CDR1 is MNHEY and CDR2 is SVGAGI. In DNA form, the CDR3 reads TGTGCCAGCGCTAATCAGGGCTCCTACAATGAGCAGTTCTTC. The encoded protein is CASANQGSYNEQFF.

This clone was picked up one time. The chain combines TRBV12-3 or TRBV12-4 with TRBJ2-1; 9 nucleotides match TRBD1. This CDR3 is built from 13 residues. V lost 7 bases and J lost 7; bases outside the gene matches: 5. As DNA, the CDR3 is TGTGCCAGCACCGGGACAGGGAAAAATGAGCAGTTCTTC. Translation gives CASTGTGKNEQFF.

J is TRBJ2-5 and V is TRBV6-5, with D uncertain. Trimming stripped 2 bases from V and 3 bases from J, with 7 bases between. The CDR3 contains 13 residues. Germline V gene data show CDR1 as MNHEY and CDR2 as SVGAGI. CDR3 in DNA: TGTGCCAGCAGTTACGGGCCGGAAGAGACCCAGTACTTC. The encoded protein is CASSYGPEETQYF.

V usage is TRBV7-2 and J usage is TRBJ2-7; 7 bases map to TRBD2. The germline V gene has CDR1 SGHTA and CDR2 FQGNSA. With 5 bases clipped from V and 3 bases from J, the junction kept 10 bases outside the gene matches. The CDR3 length is 15 residues. The CDR3 spells CASSHVTGGNYEQYF. The CDR3 DNA is TGTGCCAGCAGCCACGTCACGGGGGGTAACTACGAGCAGTACTTC.

The chain uses TRBV19 and TRBJ2-5, with TRBD1 matching over 8 bases. CDR1 LNHDA and CDR2 SQIVND come from the germline V gene (reference sequence). Unmatched junction bases numbered 6, after V lost 5 bases and J lost 1 base. This CDR3 region has 15 residues. CDR3 coding DNA: TGTGCCAGTAGTCTCAACAGGGGGTTCCAAGAGACCCAGTACTTC. Its protein product is CASSLNRGFQETQYF.

The chain combines TRBV3-1 (or the pseudogene TRBV3-2) with TRBJ1-4; TRBD1 aligns across 10 bases. This CDR3 contains 14 residues. CDR1 and CDR2 (germline): LGHDT, YNNKEL (reference sequence). Trimming cost V 4 bases and J 5 bases; bases outside gene matches: 1. The CDR3 DNA follows: TGTGCCAGCAGCCGGGACAGGGGAAATGAAAAACTGTTTTTT. It encodes CASSRDRGNEKLFF.

V gene TRBV19 combines with J gene TRBJ2-3; 8 bases line up with TRBD2. This CDR3 region has 15 residues. Germline assignment: CDR1 LNHDA and CDR2 SQIVND (reference sequence). V lost 4 bases to trimming and J lost 2 bases; unmatched junction nucleotides: 5. Written as DNA, the CDR3 is TGTGCCAGTAGTAGCCCTAGCGGGCTCACAGATACGCAGTATTTT. Its protein product is CASSSPSGLTDTQYF.

The CDR3 reads CASSTTPQGSGNQPQHF. The CDR3 bases are TGTGCCAGCAGTACCACACCCCAGGGGAGCGGCAATCAGCCCCAGCATTTT. V and J are TRBV28 and TRBJ1-5; D is perhaps TRBD1 (6 bases). This CDR3 has 17 amino acids. V was cut by 5 bases and J by 2 bases, with 19 bases left in between. Per germline, CDR1 MDHEN and CDR2 SYDVKM.